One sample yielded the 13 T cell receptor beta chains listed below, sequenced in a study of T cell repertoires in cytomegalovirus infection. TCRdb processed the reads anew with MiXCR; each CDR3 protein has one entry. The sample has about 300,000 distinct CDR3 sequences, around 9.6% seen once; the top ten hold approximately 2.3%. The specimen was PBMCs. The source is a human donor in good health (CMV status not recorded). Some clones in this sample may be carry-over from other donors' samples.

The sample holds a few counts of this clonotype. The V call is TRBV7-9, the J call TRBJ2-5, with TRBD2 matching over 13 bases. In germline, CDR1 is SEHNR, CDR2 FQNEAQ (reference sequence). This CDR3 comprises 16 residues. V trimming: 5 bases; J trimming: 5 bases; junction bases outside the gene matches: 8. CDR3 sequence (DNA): TGTGCCAGCAGCGGCGGACTAGCGGGGGATAAGGAGACCCAGTACTTC. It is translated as CASSGGLAGDKETQYF.

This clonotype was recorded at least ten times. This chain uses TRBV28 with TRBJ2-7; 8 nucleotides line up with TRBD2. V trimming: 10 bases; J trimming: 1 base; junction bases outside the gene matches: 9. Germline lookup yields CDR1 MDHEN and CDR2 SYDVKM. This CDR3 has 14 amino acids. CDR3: CATSRQRGSYEQYV. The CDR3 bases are TGTGCCACCTCGCGCCAGCGGGGGTCCTACGAGCAGTACGTC.

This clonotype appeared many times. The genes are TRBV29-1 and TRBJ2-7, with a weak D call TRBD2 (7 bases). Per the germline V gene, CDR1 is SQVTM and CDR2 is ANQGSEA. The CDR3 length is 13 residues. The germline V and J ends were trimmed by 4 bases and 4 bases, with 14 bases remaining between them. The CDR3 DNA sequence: TGCAGCGTTGTAGGGGGGGCTAAATACGAGCAGTACTTC. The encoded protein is CSVVGGAKYEQYF.

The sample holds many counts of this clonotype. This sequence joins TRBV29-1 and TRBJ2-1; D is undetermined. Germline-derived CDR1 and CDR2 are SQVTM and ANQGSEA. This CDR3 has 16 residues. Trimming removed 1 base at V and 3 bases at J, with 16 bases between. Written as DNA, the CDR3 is TGCAGCGTTGAAGGGGCCAGATACAGATTCTACAATGAGCAGTTCTTC. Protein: CSVEGARYRFYNEQFF.

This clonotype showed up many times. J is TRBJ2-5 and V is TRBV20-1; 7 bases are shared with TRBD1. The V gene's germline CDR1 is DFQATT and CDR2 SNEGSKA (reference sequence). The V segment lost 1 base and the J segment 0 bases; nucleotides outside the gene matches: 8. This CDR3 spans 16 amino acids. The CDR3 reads CSARGRQGPYQETQYF. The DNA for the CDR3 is TGCAGTGCTAGAGGACGACAGGGTCCTTACCAAGAGACCCAGTACTTC.

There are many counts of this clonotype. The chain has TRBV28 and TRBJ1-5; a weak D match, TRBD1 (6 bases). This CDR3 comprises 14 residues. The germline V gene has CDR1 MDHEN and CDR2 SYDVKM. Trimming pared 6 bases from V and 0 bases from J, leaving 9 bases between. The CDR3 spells CASSNRASNQPQHF. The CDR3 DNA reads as TGTGCCAGCAGCAACAGGGCTAGCAATCAGCCCCAGCATTTT. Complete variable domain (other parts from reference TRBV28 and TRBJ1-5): DVKVTQSSRYLVKRTGEKVFLECVQDMDHENMFWYRQDPGLGLRLIYFSYDVKMKEKGDIPEGYSVSREKKERFSLILESASTNQTSMYLCASSNRASNQPQHFGDGTRLSIL.

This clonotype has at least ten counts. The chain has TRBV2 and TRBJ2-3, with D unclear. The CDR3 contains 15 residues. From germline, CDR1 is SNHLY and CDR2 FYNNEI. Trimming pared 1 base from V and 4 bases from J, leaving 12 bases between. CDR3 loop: CASSEEFPIADTQYF. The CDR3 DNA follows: TGTGCCAGCAGTGAAGAGTTCCCCATCGCAGATACGCAGTATTTT.

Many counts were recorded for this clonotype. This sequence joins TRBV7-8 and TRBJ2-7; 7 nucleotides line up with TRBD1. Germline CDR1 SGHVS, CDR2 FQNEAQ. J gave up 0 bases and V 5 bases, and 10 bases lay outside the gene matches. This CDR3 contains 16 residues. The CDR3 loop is CASSPGDREYSYEQYV. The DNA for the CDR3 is TGTGCCAGCAGCCCAGGGGACAGAGAATACTCCTACGAGCAGTACGTC.

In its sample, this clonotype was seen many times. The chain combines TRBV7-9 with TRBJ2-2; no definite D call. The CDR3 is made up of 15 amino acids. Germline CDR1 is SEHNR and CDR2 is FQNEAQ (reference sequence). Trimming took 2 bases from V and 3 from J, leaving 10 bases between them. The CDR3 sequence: CASSLNTPDTGELFF. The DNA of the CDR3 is TGTGCCAGCAGCTTAAACACCCCGGACACCGGGGAGCTGTTTTTT. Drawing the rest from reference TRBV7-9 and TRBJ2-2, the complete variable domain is DTGVSQNPRHKITKRGQNVTFRCDPISEHNRLYWYRQTLGQGPEFLTYFQNEAQLEKSRLLSDRFSAERPKGSFSTLEIQRTEQGDSAMYLCASSLNTPDTGELFFGEGSRLTVL.

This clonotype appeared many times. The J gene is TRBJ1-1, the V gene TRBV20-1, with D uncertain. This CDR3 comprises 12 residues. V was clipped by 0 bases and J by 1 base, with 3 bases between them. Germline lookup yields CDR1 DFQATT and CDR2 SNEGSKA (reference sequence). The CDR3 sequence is CSARDRNTEAFF. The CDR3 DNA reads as TGCAGTGCTAGAGACAGGAACACTGAAGCTTTCTTT.

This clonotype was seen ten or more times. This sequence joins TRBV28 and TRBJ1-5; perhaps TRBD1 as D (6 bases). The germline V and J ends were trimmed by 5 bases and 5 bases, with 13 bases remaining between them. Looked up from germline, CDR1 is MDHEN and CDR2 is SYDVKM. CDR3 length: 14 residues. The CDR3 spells CASSPPQGYQPQHF. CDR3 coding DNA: TGTGCCAGCAGTCCCCCTCAGGGGTATCAGCCCCAGCATTTT.

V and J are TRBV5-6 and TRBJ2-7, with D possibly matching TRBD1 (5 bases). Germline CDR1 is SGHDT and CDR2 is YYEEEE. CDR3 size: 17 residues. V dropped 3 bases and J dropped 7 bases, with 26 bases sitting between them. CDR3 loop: CASSSTLSDNPLREQYF. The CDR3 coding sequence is TGTGCCAGCAGCTCTACCTTATCGGACAACCCCCTCAGGGAGCAGTACTTC.

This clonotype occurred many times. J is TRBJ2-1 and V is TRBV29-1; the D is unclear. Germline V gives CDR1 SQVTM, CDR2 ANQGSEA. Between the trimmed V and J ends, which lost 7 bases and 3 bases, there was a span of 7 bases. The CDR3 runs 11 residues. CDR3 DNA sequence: TGCAGCGGGAACATCTACAATGAGCAGTTCTTC. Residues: CSGNIYNEQFF.